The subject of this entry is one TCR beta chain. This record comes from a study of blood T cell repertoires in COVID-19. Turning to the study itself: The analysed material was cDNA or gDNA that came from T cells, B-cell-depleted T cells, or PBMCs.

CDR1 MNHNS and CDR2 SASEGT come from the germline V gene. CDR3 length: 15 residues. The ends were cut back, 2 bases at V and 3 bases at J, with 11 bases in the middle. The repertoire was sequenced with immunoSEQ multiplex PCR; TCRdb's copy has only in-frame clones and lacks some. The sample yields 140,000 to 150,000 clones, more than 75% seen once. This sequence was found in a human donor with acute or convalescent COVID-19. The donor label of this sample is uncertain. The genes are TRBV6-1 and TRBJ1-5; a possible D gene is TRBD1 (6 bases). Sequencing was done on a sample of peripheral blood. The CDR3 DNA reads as TGTGCCAGCAGTGAACAAGGACAGCTCAATCAGCCCCAGCATTTT. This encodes CASSEQGQLNQPQHF.